Presented here are 25 T cell receptor beta chains from one specimen sequenced in a study of shared clonotypes between healthy human individuals. The naive CD8 population came from CD45RO-negative cells selected for CCR7, without terminally differentiated effector memory CD45RA+ cells. The table came from immunoSEQ multiplex PCR; TCRdb's copy has only in-frame clones and leaves some out. The top ten hold about 0.22% of the sample, which has roughly 770,000 clones, 96% seen once. Material: naive CD8+ T cells sorted from blood. The receptors originated from a young man in good health.

This rearrangement joins TRBV21-1 to TRBJ2-5; whether TRBD2, the table's D call, matches the DNA was not checked. TRBV21-1 is listed as a pseudogene. This CDR3 is 13 amino acids long. This CDR3 is CASSWCDQETQYF. CDR3 sequence (DNA): TGTGCCAGCAGCTGGTGCGATCAAGAGACCCAGTACTTC.

The rearrangement joins TRBV7-2 to TRBJ2-1, with 10 bases lining up with TRBD2. This CDR3 has 16 amino acids. V shed 2 bases, J shed 4 bases, and the junction held 5 bases outside the gene matches. Germline CDR1 is SGHTA and CDR2 is FQGNSA. The CDR3 spells CASSLNSGRVYNEQFF. The CDR3 coding sequence is TGTGCCAGCAGCTTAAACAGCGGGAGGGTATACAATGAGCAGTTCTTC. The variable domain in full, with the rest retrieved from reference TRBV7-2 and TRBJ2-1, is GAGVSQSPSNKVTEKGKDVELRCDPISGHTALYWYRQSLGQGLEFLIYFQGNSAPDKSGLPSDRFSAERTGGSVSTLTIQRTQQEDSAVYLCASSLNSGRVYNEQFFGPGTRLTVL.

V gene TRBV29-1 combines with J gene TRBJ2-3; D possibly corresponds to TRBD1 (6 bases). The CDR3 covers 16 residues. In germline, CDR1 is SQVTM, CDR2 ANQGSEA. V was shortened by 0 bases and J by 1 base, with 14 bases between the two germline ends. Here the CDR3 DNA reads TGCAGCGTTGAAGATCAGGGGTCGAGGGGCACAGATACGCAGTATTTT. Protein product: CSVEDQGSRGTDTQYF.

The chain carries TRBV7-2 and TRBJ1-4, with 7 bases fitting TRBD1. V trimming: 1 base; J trimming: 6 bases; junction bases outside the gene matches: 11. Germline-derived CDR1 and CDR2 are SGHTA and FQGNSA. The CDR3 loop spans 17 amino acids. CDR3 sequence: CASSLGRGGRRDEKLFF. The CDR3, as DNA: TGTGCCAGCAGCTTAGGCAGGGGGGGCAGGAGGGATGAAAAACTGTTTTTT.

The chain has TRBV2 and TRBJ2-2; 16 nucleotides line up with TRBD2. Germline V lookup: CDR1 SNHLY, CDR2 FYNNEI. The CDR3 contains 19 residues. J was trimmed by 5 bases and V by 1 base; bases with no gene match: 7. The CDR3 loop reads CASSEDGTSGRAGTGELFF. The CDR3 region has the DNA TGTGCCAGCAGTGAAGACGGGACTAGCGGGAGGGCGGGGACCGGGGAGCTGTTTTTT.

V gene TRBV7-8 combines with J gene TRBJ1-3, with 7 bases aligning to TRBD1. Germline CDR1 SGHVS, CDR2 FQNEAQ. J was trimmed by 4 bases and V by 4 bases; bases with no gene match: 4. The CDR3 is made up of 14 amino acids. The CDR3 region is CASSSWDRGNTIYF. The CDR3 coding sequence is TGTGCCAGCAGCTCGTGGGACAGAGGAAACACCATATATTTT.

This chain joins TRBV29-1 and TRBJ2-2; TRBD2 matches 14 bases. The CDR3 loop spans 14 amino acids. Germline lookup yields CDR1 SQVTM and CDR2 ANQGSEA. The trim removed 7 bases at V and 8 bases at J, leaving 6 bases unmatched. CDR3 sequence (DNA): TGCAGCGCGGGACTAGCGGGAGATGTGGGGGAGCTGTTTTTT. Protein sequence: CSAGLAGDVGELFF.

V usage is TRBV6-1 and J usage is TRBJ1-1, with D unclear. The CDR3 is 12 amino acids. V shed 6 bases and J shed 6 bases, with 11 bases lying between them. Germline V lookup: CDR1 MNHNS, CDR2 SASEGT. The CDR3 region is CASSGFRAEAFF. The CDR3 nucleotides are TGTGCCAGCAGCGGTTTTCGAGCTGAAGCTTTCTTT.

As regards this clone: Within the sample, other DNA sequences also encode this same CDR3. This chain links TRBV7-9 with TRBJ2-3; perhaps TRBD2 as D (5 bases). The CDR3 extends over 13 amino acids. V lost 4 bases and J 3 bases, leaving 8 bases between the germline ends. The germline CDR1 and CDR2 sequences are SEHNR and FQNEAQ (reference sequence). In DNA form, the CDR3 reads TGTGCCAGCAGCTCATCGGGGACAGATACGCAGTATTTT. This encodes CASSSSGTDTQYF.

The chain is built from TRBV27 and TRBJ2-7, with 7 nucleotides matching TRBD1. The length of the CDR3 is 17 residues. Germline CDR1 and CDR2: MNHEY and SMNVEV (reference sequence). J lost 3 bases, V lost 4 bases, and 15 bases had no gene match. The CDR3 here is CASSSRQGSETDYEQYF. CDR3 in DNA: TGTGCCAGCAGTTCGAGACAGGGAAGCGAGACTGACTACGAGCAGTACTTC.

This clone has only one observation. The chain carries TRBV6-6 and TRBJ2-7; 7 bases match TRBD2. Germline assignment: CDR1 MNHNY and CDR2 SVGAGI (reference sequence). The CDR3 covers 16 residues. V was clipped by 0 bases and J by 1 base; unmatched bases: 6. CDR3 sequence: CASSYSWEGESYEQYF. The CDR3 coding sequence is TGTGCCAGCAGTTACTCGTGGGAGGGTGAATCCTACGAGCAGTACTTC.

This clone was observed a single time. The rearrangement joins TRBV7-9 to TRBJ1-1; D is perhaps TRBD1 (5 bases). Between the trimmed V and J ends, which lost 6 bases and 6 bases, there was a span of 20 bases. From germline, CDR1 is SEHNR and CDR2 FQNEAQ (reference sequence). This CDR3 has 15 residues. CDR3 region: CASSSTRGKSAEAFF. As DNA, the CDR3 is TGTGCCAGCAGTTCTACACGGGGCAAGTCCGCTGAAGCTTTCTTT.

This clone came up once. This chain connects TRBV27 to TRBJ1-2; 8 bases align to TRBD1. CDR1 and CDR2 from the germline V gene are MNHEY and SMNVEV (reference sequence). The CDR3 runs 15 residues. J gave up 8 bases and V 3 bases, and 11 bases lay outside the gene matches. The CDR3 sequence: CASSFVVGTGKGYTF. CDR3 in DNA: TGTGCCAGCAGTTTTGTGGTCGGGACAGGAAAGGGCTACACCTTC.

In nucleotides, the CDR3 is TGTGCCAGCAGCTTAGTATTTCAGCCCCAGCATTTT. As protein: CASSLVFQPQHF. The gene calls are TRBV11-3 and TRBJ1-5; D uncertain. Germline lookup yields CDR1 SGHNT and CDR2 YENEEA. CDR3 length equals 12 residues. Trimming took 1 base from V and 6 from J, leaving 4 bases between them. Full variable domain (remainder filled in from reference TRBV11-3 and TRBJ1-5): EAGVVQSPRYKIIEKKQPVAFWCNPISGHNTLYWYLQNLGQGPELLIRYENEEAVDDSQLPKDRFSAERLKGVDSTLKIQPAELGDSAVYLCASSLVFQPQHFGDGTRLSIL.

The chain recombines TRBV4-3 with TRBJ2-7; D remains ambiguous. Germline assignment: CDR1 LGHNA and CDR2 YSLEER. The V end was cut by 0 bases, the J end by 7 bases, with 13 bases between. The CDR3 contains 14 residues. CDR3 nucleotides: TGCGCCAGCAGCCAAGATTGGTCCCAAGATGAGCAGTACTTC. It specifies CASSQDWSQDEQYF.

The chain combines TRBV10-3 with TRBJ1-2; a possible D gene is TRBD1 (5 bases). Germline V gene sequence: CDR1 ENHRY, CDR2 SYGVKD. Trimming shortened V by 8 bases and J by 2 bases, and 6 bases separated the two germline ends. The CDR3 spans 11 residues. DNA for the CDR3: TGTGCCATCCGGGACAACTATGGCTACACCTTC. Translation gives CAIRDNYGYTF.

V gene TRBV15 combines with J gene TRBJ2-7; 9 positions match TRBD2. The CDR3 is 14 residues long. Germline lookup yields CDR1 LNHNV and CDR2 YYDKDF (reference sequence). V lost 4 bases and J lost 2; bases outside the gene matches: 3. In nucleotides, the CDR3 is TGTGCCACCAGCACTGCGGGAGGGACCTACGAGCAGTACTTC. It is translated as CATSTAGGTYEQYF.

The CDR3 reads CASSLGPQGWEQYF. CDR3 bases: TGTGCCAGCAGCCTCGGGCCGCAGGGGTGGGAGCAGTACTTC. The J gene is TRBJ2-7, the V gene TRBV11-2; D perhaps matches TRBD1 (6 bases). CDR1 and CDR2 (germline): SGHAT, FQNNGV. The CDR3 totals 14 residues. V dropped 5 bases and J dropped 7 bases, with 18 bases sitting between them.

This chain joins TRBV7-6 and TRBJ1-1; D unclear. The CDR3 contains 12 residues. V was cut by 5 bases and J by 3 bases, with 7 bases left in between. Germline CDR1 is SGHVS and CDR2 is FNYEAQ. In nucleotides, the CDR3 is TGTGCCAGCAGCCCCGAAGACACTGAAGCTTTCTTT. It encodes CASSPEDTEAFF.

This chain joins TRBV7-9 and TRBJ2-7, with D unresolved. The CDR3 runs to 13 residues. The germline gives CDR1 SEHNR, CDR2 FQNEAQ (reference sequence). Trimming shortened V by 5 bases and J by 6 bases, and 14 bases separated the two germline ends. This CDR3 is CASSPDGGGEQYF. The CDR3 DNA reads as TGTGCCAGCAGCCCGGACGGCGGCGGCGAGCAGTACTTC.

The V call is TRBV10-2, the J call TRBJ1-5; no definite D call. CDR1 is WSHSY, CDR2 SAAADI, per germline. The CDR3 is made up of 16 amino acids. Trimming pared 0 bases from V and 2 bases from J, leaving 11 bases between. CDR3 bases: TGCGCCAGCAGTGAGTCAGGGCGTGGGGGCAATCAGCCCCAGCATTTT. Protein: CASSESGRGGNQPQHF.

The chain joins TRBV4-3 to TRBJ2-7; 7 bases map to TRBD2. J lost 4 bases, V lost 0 bases, and 9 bases had no gene match. Looked up from germline, CDR1 is LGHNA and CDR2 is YSLEER. The CDR3 sequence is 16 residues long. The CDR3 DNA reads TGCGCCAGCAGCCAAGATAGGGCGGGAGCGGATTACGAGCAGTACTTC. This gives the protein CASSQDRAGADYEQYF.

The chain employs TRBV7-9 and TRBJ1-2; D is undetermined. The V gene lost 5 bases and the J gene lost 4 bases, with 20 bases spanning the gap. The CDR3 consists of 16 residues. Germline lookup yields CDR1 SEHNR and CDR2 FQNEAQ (reference sequence). CDR3 sequence (DNA): TGTGCCAGCAGCCCTCGGGTTTTTGAGACAACCTATGGCTACACCTTC. Protein product: CASSPRVFETTYGYTF.

The chain couples TRBV20-1 to TRBJ2-5, with a weak D call TRBD2 (5 bases). Germline lookup yields CDR1 DFQATT and CDR2 SNEGSKA (reference sequence). There are 11 residues in the CDR3. V shed 6 bases and J shed 5 bases, with 10 bases lying between them. The CDR3 here is CSARAGETQYF. The DNA of the CDR3 is TGCAGTGCGAGGGCTGGGGAGACCCAGTACTTC.

This chain connects TRBV7-2 to TRBJ2-7; no clear D gene. The germline CDR1 and CDR2 sequences are SGHTA and FQGNSA. V was trimmed by 6 bases and J by 4 bases, leaving 7 bases between them. The CDR3 runs to 11 residues. This chain's CDR3 is CASSDGYEQYF. CDR3 coding DNA: TGTGCCAGCAGTGACGGTTACGAGCAGTACTTC.